These T cell receptor beta chains were read from a single sample in a study of T cells in localized non-small cell lung cancer. TCRdb's copy holds only in-frame clones and misses some; the assay was immunoSEQ multiplex PCR. The data hold 45,000 to 70,000 clones, with more than 80% observed a single time. The input for sequencing was peripheral blood, taken before any cancer treatment. The receptor source for this set is a woman aged 35 to 70 with stage I lung adenocarcinoma. CDR3s include the opening cysteine and the closing phenylalanine or tryptophan. The order of the fields is J gene, D gene, clone size, V gene, CDR3 protein. The D gene is left open where the match is weak. Rows give clone size only sometimes, using once, few, many, or a class for an expanded clone.

>TRBJ2-3|TRBD2|-|TRBV9
CASSTRTSGGTTDTQYF
>TRBJ1-2|TRBD1|-|TRBV29-1
CSVADRVVSYGYTF
>TRBJ1-4|-|-|TRBV6-5
CASSYSATNEKLFF
>TRBJ1-4|-|-|TRBV6-5
CASSPQGANEKLFF
>TRBJ2-5|-|-|TRBV21-1
CASSKATAGETQYF
>TRBJ2-1|TRBD1|-|TRBV28
CASSPRDRPYNEQFF
>TRBJ1-3|-|-|TRBV6-4
CASSTTGSGNTIYF
>TRBJ2-5|-|-|TRBV4-3
CASSQDLGLRETQYF
>TRBJ2-1|TRBD2|-|TRBV2
CASSASGASYNEQFF
>TRBJ1-2|-|few|TRBV7-2
CASSHGQIYGYTF
>TRBJ1-5|TRBD1|few|TRBV5-4
CASSSGTGPNQPQHF
>TRBJ1-2|-|-|TRBV30
CAWSVERGSPHYGYTF
>TRBJ2-3|TRBD1|-|TRBV5-4
CASSQGWTGGTDTQYF
>TRBJ2-3|-|-|TRBV19
CASSPSLRSLTDTQYF